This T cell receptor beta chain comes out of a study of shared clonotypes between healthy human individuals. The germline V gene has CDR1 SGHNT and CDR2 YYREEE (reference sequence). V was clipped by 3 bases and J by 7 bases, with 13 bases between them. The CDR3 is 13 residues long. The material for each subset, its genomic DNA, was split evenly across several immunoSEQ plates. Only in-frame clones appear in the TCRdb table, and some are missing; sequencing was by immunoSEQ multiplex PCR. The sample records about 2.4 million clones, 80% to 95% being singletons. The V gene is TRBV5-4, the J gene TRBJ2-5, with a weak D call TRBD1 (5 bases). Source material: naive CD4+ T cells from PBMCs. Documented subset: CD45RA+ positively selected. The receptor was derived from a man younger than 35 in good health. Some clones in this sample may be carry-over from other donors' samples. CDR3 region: CASSWGVPSTQYF. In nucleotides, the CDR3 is TGTGCCAGCAGCTGGGGCGTCCCATCGACCCAGTACTTC.